Listed below are T cell receptor beta chains from one sample, sequenced in a study of a mutant IDH1 vaccine in newly diagnosed glioma. Measured with immunoSEQ multiplex PCR; TCRdb has only the in-frame clones, and not every one. The sample contains fewer than 70,000 clones, around 87% of which appear only once. Antigens of these TCRs are unknown. The sequencing here drew on PBMCs, taken from a glioma patient whose treatment included an IDH1 peptide vaccine. The receptor source for this set is a young man with glioma. Each CDR3 is given with its conserved first and last residue. Each record gives: clone size, D gene, V gene, J gene, CDR3 protein, CDR3 DNA. D genes are given only for firm matches. The size field is filled for only some rows; it gives once, few, many or a size class.

abundance: NA; d_gene: NA; v_gene: TRBV7-9; j_gene: TRBJ2-5; CDR3aa: CASSMEAGLQETQYF; CDR3nt: TGTGCCAGCAGCATGGAGGCGGGACTCCAAGAGACCCAGTACTTC
abundance: NA; d_gene: NA; v_gene: TRBV29-1; j_gene: TRBJ2-5; CDR3aa: CSALNRDTETQYF; CDR3nt: TGCAGCGCCCTTAACAGGGATACGGAGACCCAGTACTTC
abundance: once; d_gene: TRBD1; v_gene: TRBV19; j_gene: TRBJ1-5; CDR3aa: CASSTRGGFQPQHF; CDR3nt: TGTGCCAGTAGTACCCGAGGGGGCTTTCAGCCCCAGCATTTT
abundance: few; d_gene: TRBD2; v_gene: TRBV7-9; j_gene: TRBJ2-7; CDR3aa: CASSSDPTSSHEQYF; CDR3nt: TGTGCCAGCAGCTCCGATCCGACTAGCAGCCACGAGCAGTACTTC
abundance: NA; d_gene: TRBD1; v_gene: TRBV5-4; j_gene: TRBJ2-7; CDR3aa: CASSSGTGPYEQYF; CDR3nt: TGTGCCAGCAGCTCCGGGACAGGGCCGTACGAGCAGTACTTC
abundance: NA; d_gene: TRBD2; v_gene: TRBV14; j_gene: TRBJ2-7; CDR3aa: CASSPGLAGPYEQYF; CDR3nt: TGTGCCAGCAGCCCAGGACTAGCGGGACCCTACGAGCAGTACTTC
abundance: NA; d_gene: NA; v_gene: TRBV7-9; j_gene: TRBJ2-1; CDR3aa: CASSLVRASYNEQFF; CDR3nt: TGTGCCAGCAGCTTAGTGCGGGCCTCCTACAATGAGCAGTTCTTC
abundance: NA; d_gene: TRBD2; v_gene: TRBV6-1; j_gene: TRBJ2-7; CDR3aa: CASSEASGGFAYEQYF; CDR3nt: TGTGCCAGCAGTGAAGCCAGCGGGGGTTTTGCCTACGAGCAGTACTTC
abundance: NA; d_gene: NA; v_gene: TRBV28; j_gene: TRBJ1-4; CDR3aa: CASSAIRGDEKLFF; CDR3nt: TGTGCCAGCAGTGCGATCCGGGGGGATGAAAAACTGTTTTTT
abundance: NA; d_gene: TRBD2; v_gene: TRBV7-9; j_gene: TRBJ2-3; CDR3aa: CASSEVGRGNTQYF; CDR3nt: TGTGCCAGCAGCGAAGTTGGGCGGGGGAATACGCAGTATTTT
abundance: NA; d_gene: NA; v_gene: TRBV2; j_gene: TRBJ1-2; CDR3aa: CASTGTVHGYTF; CDR3nt: TGTGCCAGCACTGGGACTGTTCATGGCTACACCTTC
abundance: NA; d_gene: TRBD2; v_gene: TRBV6-6; j_gene: TRBJ2-7; CDR3aa: CASRGGLAGYEQYF; CDR3nt: TGTGCCAGCAGGGGGGGACTAGCGGGGTACGAGCAGTACTTC
abundance: NA; d_gene: NA; v_gene: TRBV4-2; j_gene: TRBJ1-3; CDR3aa: CASSQKREVVTPGNTIYF; CDR3nt: TGTGCCAGCAGCCAGAAGAGGGAAGTGGTCACCCCTGGAAACACCATATATTTT
abundance: NA; d_gene: NA; v_gene: TRBV2; j_gene: TRBJ2-3; CDR3aa: CASSERDQAPRDTQYF; CDR3nt: TGTGCCAGCAGTGAAAGGGACCAGGCCCCCAGAGATACGCAGTATTTT
abundance: NA; d_gene: NA; v_gene: TRBV5-1; j_gene: TRBJ2-7; CDR3aa: CASSFSRNSYEQYF; CDR3nt: TGCGCCAGCAGCTTCTCCAGGAACTCCTACGAGCAGTACTTC
abundance: NA; d_gene: TRBD1; v_gene: TRBV5-4; j_gene: TRBJ1-1; CDR3aa: CAGTQGKGNTEAFF; CDR3nt: TGTGCCGGTACACAGGGGAAGGGGAACACTGAAGCTTTCTTT
abundance: NA; d_gene: NA; v_gene: TRBV4-1; j_gene: TRBJ2-7; CDR3aa: CASSRETVTYEQYF; CDR3nt: TGCGCCAGCAGCCGAGAGACAGTAACCTACGAGCAGTACTTC
abundance: NA; d_gene: NA; v_gene: TRBV5-8; j_gene: TRBJ2-1; CDR3aa: CASSFRASGVGEQFF; CDR3nt: TGTGCCAGCAGCTTCCGGGCCTCCGGTGTCGGTGAGCAGTTCTTC
abundance: NA; d_gene: NA; v_gene: TRBV6-5; j_gene: TRBJ2-7; CDR3aa: CASSYTGSSYEQYF; CDR3nt: TGTGCCAGCAGTTATACAGGGAGCTCCTACGAGCAGTACTTC
abundance: NA; d_gene: NA; v_gene: TRBV4-3; j_gene: TRBJ2-3; CDR3aa: CASSPRGGTDTQYF; CDR3nt: TGCGCCAGCAGCCCTAGGGGGGGGACAGATACGCAGTATTTT
abundance: NA; d_gene: NA; v_gene: TRBV9; j_gene: TRBJ2-3; CDR3aa: CASSVGTTSTDTQYF; CDR3nt: TGTGCCAGCAGCGTAGGTACTACTAGCACAGATACGCAGTATTTT
abundance: NA; d_gene: TRBD1; v_gene: TRBV15; j_gene: TRBJ1-1; CDR3aa: CATSRDLQGGSGTEAFF; CDR3nt: TGTGCCACCAGCAGAGACCTCCAGGGGGGCAGCGGCACTGAAGCTTTCTTT
abundance: NA; d_gene: NA; v_gene: TRBV18; j_gene: TRBJ1-1; CDR3aa: CASSPPNWQTEAFF; CDR3nt: TGTGCCAGCTCACCACCGAATTGGCAAACTGAAGCTTTCTTT
abundance: NA; d_gene: TRBD1; v_gene: TRBV5-8; j_gene: TRBJ2-1; CDR3aa: CASSRDRGTYNEQFF; CDR3nt: TGTGCCAGCAGCCGGGACAGGGGAACCTACAATGAGCAGTTCTTC
abundance: NA; d_gene: NA; v_gene: TRBV27; j_gene: TRBJ2-7; CDR3aa: CASSAQGKGDEQYF; CDR3nt: TGTGCCAGCAGTGCCCAGGGGAAAGGGGACGAGCAGTACTTC
abundance: NA; d_gene: NA; v_gene: TRBV7-9; j_gene: TRBJ2-7; CDR3aa: CASSWLGEWAHEQYF; CDR3nt: TGTGCCAGCAGCTGGTTGGGGGAATGGGCCCACGAGCAGTACTTC
abundance: NA; d_gene: TRBD1; v_gene: TRBV10-3; j_gene: TRBJ1-1; CDR3aa: CAISVGTGAPNTEAFF; CDR3nt: TGTGCCATCAGTGTCGGGACAGGAGCTCCAAACACTGAAGCTTTCTTT
abundance: NA; d_gene: NA; v_gene: TRBV19; j_gene: TRBJ2-5; CDR3aa: CASSASGLQETQYF; CDR3nt: TGTGCCAGTAGCGCCAGTGGGCTCCAAGAGACCCAGTACTTC
abundance: NA; d_gene: NA; v_gene: TRBV19; j_gene: TRBJ1-4; CDR3aa: CASSTQTTNEKLFF; CDR3nt: TGTGCCAGTAGTACACAGACAACTAATGAAAAACTGTTTTTT
abundance: NA; d_gene: TRBD1; v_gene: TRBV6-1; j_gene: TRBJ1-1; CDR3aa: CASSDPQDREDTEAFF; CDR3nt: TGTGCCAGCAGTGACCCGCAGGACAGGGAAGACACTGAAGCTTTCTTT
abundance: NA; d_gene: NA; v_gene: TRBV5-5; j_gene: TRBJ2-1; CDR3aa: CASSLEYYNEQFF; CDR3nt: TGTGCCAGCAGCTTGGAATACTACAATGAGCAGTTCTTC
abundance: NA; d_gene: NA; v_gene: TRBV6-1; j_gene: TRBJ1-4; CDR3aa: CASSDGRNTNEKLFF; CDR3nt: TGTGCCAGCAGTGACGGCAGGAACACTAATGAAAAACTGTTTTTT
abundance: NA; d_gene: NA; v_gene: TRBV16; j_gene: TRBJ1-2; CDR3aa: CASSQIISGFHGYTF; CDR3nt: TGTGCCAGCAGCCAAATAATTTCGGGATTTCATGGCTACACCTTC
abundance: NA; d_gene: NA; v_gene: TRBV5-6; j_gene: TRBJ1-3; CDR3aa: CASSLRQDYSGNTIYF; CDR3nt: TGTGCCAGCAGCTTGCGACAGGATTACTCTGGAAACACCATATATTTT
abundance: NA; d_gene: TRBD1; v_gene: TRBV11-2; j_gene: TRBJ1-5; CDR3aa: CASSPGQTFNQPQHF; CDR3nt: TGTGCCAGCAGCCCGGGACAGACCTTCAATCAGCCCCAGCATTTT
abundance: NA; d_gene: NA; v_gene: TRBV30; j_gene: TRBJ2-5; CDR3aa: CAWSVTAPTIQYF; CDR3nt: TGTGCCTGGAGTGTAACGGCCCCTACAATCCAGTACTTC
abundance: NA; d_gene: TRBD2; v_gene: TRBV7-8; j_gene: TRBJ2-2; CDR3aa: CASSPRTSGTNTGELFF; CDR3nt: TGTGCCAGCAGCCCACGGACTAGCGGGACGAACACCGGGGAGCTGTTTTTT
abundance: NA; d_gene: NA; v_gene: TRBV21-1; j_gene: TRBJ2-2; CDR3aa: CASRPPDLSSIDTGELFF; CDR3nt: TGTGCCAGCAGACCACCAGACCTTAGCAGCATCGACACCGGGGAGCTGTTTTTT
abundance: once; d_gene: NA; v_gene: TRBV30; j_gene: TRBJ1-1; CDR3aa: CAWRLGDTINTYTEAFF; CDR3nt: TGTGCCTGGAGATTAGGGGACACAATCAATACTTACACTGAAGCTTTCTTT